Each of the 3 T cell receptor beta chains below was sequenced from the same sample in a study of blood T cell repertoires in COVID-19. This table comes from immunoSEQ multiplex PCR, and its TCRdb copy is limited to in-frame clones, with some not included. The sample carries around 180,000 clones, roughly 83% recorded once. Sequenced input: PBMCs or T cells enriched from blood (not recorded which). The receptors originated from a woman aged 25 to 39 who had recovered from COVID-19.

As DNA, the CDR3 is TGCGCCAGCAGCCAAAGAGGGATCTATGGCTACACCTTC. It codes for CASSQRGIYGYTF. This chain uses TRBV4-1 with TRBJ1-2; D is uncertain. Trimming cost V 2 bases and J 4 bases, with 8 bases left between them. Germline loops: CDR1 MGHRA, CDR2 YSYEKL. This CDR3 is built from 13 residues.

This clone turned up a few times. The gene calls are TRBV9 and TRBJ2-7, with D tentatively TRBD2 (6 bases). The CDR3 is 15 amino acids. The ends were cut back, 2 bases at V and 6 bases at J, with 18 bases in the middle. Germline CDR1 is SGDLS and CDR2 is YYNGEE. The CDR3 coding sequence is TGTGCCAGCAGCGTGCGGCTAGCGAGCAGAGGCGAGCAGTACTTC. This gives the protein CASSVRLASRGEQYF.

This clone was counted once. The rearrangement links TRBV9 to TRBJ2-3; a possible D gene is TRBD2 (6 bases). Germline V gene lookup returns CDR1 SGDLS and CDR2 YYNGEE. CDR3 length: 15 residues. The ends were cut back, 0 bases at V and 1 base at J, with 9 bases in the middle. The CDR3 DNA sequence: TGTGCCAGCAGCGTAGGCGGGATCGGCACAGATACGCAGTATTTT. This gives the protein CASSVGGIGTDTQYF.